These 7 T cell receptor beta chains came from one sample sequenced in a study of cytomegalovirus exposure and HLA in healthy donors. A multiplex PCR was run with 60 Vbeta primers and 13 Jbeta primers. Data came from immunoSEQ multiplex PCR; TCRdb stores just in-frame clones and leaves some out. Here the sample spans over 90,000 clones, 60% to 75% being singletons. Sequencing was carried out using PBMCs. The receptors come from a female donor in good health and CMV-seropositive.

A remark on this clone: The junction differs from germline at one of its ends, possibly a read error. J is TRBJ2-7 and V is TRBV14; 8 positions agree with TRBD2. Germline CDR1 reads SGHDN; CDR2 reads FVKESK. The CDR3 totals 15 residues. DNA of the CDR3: TGTGCCAGCAGTCAAGGCGGGGGGTACTCCTACGAGCAGTACTTC. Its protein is CASSQGGGYSYEQYF.

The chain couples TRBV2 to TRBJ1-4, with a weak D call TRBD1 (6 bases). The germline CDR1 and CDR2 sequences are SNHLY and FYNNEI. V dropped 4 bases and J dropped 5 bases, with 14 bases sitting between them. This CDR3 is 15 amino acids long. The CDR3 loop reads CASSVGGARNEKLFF. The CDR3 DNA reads TGTGCCAGCAGTGTTGGGGGGGCGAGGAATGAAAAACTGTTTTTT.

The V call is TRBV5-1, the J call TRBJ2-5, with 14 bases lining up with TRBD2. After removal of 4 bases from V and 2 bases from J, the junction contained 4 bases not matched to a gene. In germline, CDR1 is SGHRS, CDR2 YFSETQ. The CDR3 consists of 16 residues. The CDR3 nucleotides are TGCGCCAGCAGCAGAAGACTAGCGGGGGGGCAAGAGACCCAGTACTTC. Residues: CASSRRLAGGQETQYF.

The CDR3 loop reads CASSLDRLAGEQFF. The CDR3, as DNA: TGTGCCAGCAGCTTAGACCGCCTAGCCGGTGAGCAGTTCTTC. The V call is TRBV11-2, the J call TRBJ2-1, with a possible D match to TRBD2 (5 bases). With 0 bases removed from V and 9 bases from J, the gap between germline ends came to 12 bases. Germline CDR1 reads SGHAT; CDR2 reads FQNNGV. This CDR3 contains 14 residues. Filled out from reference TRBV11-2 and TRBJ2-1, the complete variable domain reads EAGVAQSPRYKIIEKRQSVAFWCNPISGHATLYWYQQILGQGPKLLIQFQNNGVVDDSQLPKDRFSAERLKGVDSTLKIQPAKLEDSAVYLCASSLDRLAGEQFFGPGTRLTVL.

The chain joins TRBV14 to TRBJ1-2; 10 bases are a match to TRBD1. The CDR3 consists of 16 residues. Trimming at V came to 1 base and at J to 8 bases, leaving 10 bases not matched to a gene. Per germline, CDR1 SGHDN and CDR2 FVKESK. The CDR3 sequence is CASSQALTGGLTGYTF. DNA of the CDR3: TGTGCCAGCAGCCAAGCTTTGACAGGGGGCCTCACGGGCTACACCTTC.

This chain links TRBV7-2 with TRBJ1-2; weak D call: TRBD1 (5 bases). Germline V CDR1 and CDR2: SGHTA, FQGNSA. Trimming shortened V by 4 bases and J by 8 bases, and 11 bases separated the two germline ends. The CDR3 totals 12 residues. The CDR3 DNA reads TGTGCCAGCAGCTCGGACACGGCCGGCTACACCTTC. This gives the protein CASSSDTAGYTF.

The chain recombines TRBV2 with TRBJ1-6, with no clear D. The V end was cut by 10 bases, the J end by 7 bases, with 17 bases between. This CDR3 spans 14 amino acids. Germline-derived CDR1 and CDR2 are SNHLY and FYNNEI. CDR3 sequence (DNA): TGTGCCATCACCCGGGAGGGCCTAAATTCACCCCTCCACTTT. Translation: CAITREGLNSPLHF.